This T cell receptor (beta chain) is from a study of cytomegalovirus exposure and HLA in healthy donors. General study results and limits: The authors listed roughly 150 TCR beta chains as cytomegalovirus-associated. Analysis was carried out at a later point, and it linked a missense DCLRE1C variant to TCR beta V- and J-gene trimming.

PCR used 60 Vbeta primers and 13 Jbeta primers. TCRdb keeps only in-frame clones here, not all; method: immunoSEQ multiplex PCR. In all, the sample yields under 200,000 clones. V lost 6 bases to trimming and J lost 1 base, with 12 bases between them. Looked up from germline, CDR1 is WNHNN and CDR2 is SYGVQD (reference sequence). The CDR3 contains 15 residues. About this clone itself: No antigen is known for it.

The sequencing sample was made of PBMCs. This chain links TRBV10-1 with TRBJ2-2; maybe TRBD1 (5 bases). This sequence originates from a young woman in good health and CMV-seropositive. For the CDR3, the DNA is TGCGCCAGCAGCTCGGACGGACAGAACACCGGGGAGCTGTTTTTT. Residues: CASSSDGQNTGELFF.